This T cell receptor (beta chain) was identified in a study of T cells after yellow fever vaccination. Template switching with 5'RACE generated the TCR cDNA and added a universal primer site and UMIs. TCRdb used MiXCR to reprocess the 5' RACE reads, holding one entry per CDR3 protein. The table has about 130,000 distinct CDR3 sequences, about 8.2% seen once; the top ten hold almost 40%. Looked up from germline, CDR1 is SGDLS and CDR2 is YYNGEE. The CDR3 length is 15 residues. V was clipped by 2 bases and J by 3 bases, with 14 bases between them. Broader study findings: It was a small share of clonotypes that appeared in both CD4 and CD8 compartments. Clones from primary vaccination mostly reappeared after the booster (around 97% CD4, around 90% CD8).

This clonotype occurred a few times. Antigen unknown. This sequence joins TRBV9 and TRBJ1-1; D is uncertain. The sequence came from a man between 18 and 29 years old who received the YFV17D yellow fever vaccine. This material consisted of CD8+ T cells sorted from PBMCs, taken on the day of the yellow fever booster vaccination. CDR3 residues: CASSVSPGEDTEAFF. The CDR3 DNA reads TGTGCCAGCAGCGTCTCACCGGGAGAGGACACTGAAGCTTTCTTT.